This entry features one T cell receptor beta chain sequence. This entry belongs to a study of blood T cell repertoires in COVID-19. The method was immunoSEQ multiplex PCR; TCRdb's version includes in-frame clones alone and lacks a portion of them. Of under 200,000 clones in the sample, 70% to 90% were seen once. J gave up 15 bases and V 6 bases, and 17 bases lay outside the gene matches. The CDR3 contains 14 residues. In germline, CDR1 is LNHDA, CDR2 SQIVND (reference sequence). Recruited during active infection, patients (from Seattle) were subsequently followed longitudinally. The genes are TRBV19 and TRBJ2-1; the match to TRBD1 covers 7 bases. Sequencing was carried out using peripheral blood. The receptor's source is a woman over 75 with COVID-19, enrolled during active disease. The DNA of the CDR3 is TGTGCCAGTAGCAAAGACAGGGTCGGGCAGACAAGGTTCTTC. Its protein product is CASSKDRVGQTRFF.